One and the same sample provided the 23 T cell receptor beta chains below, sequenced in a study of cytomegalovirus exposure and HLA in healthy donors. With 60 Vbeta and 13 Jbeta primers, the PCR was carried out. The method was immunoSEQ multiplex PCR; TCRdb's version includes in-frame clones alone and lacks a portion of them. The repertoire consists of about 270,000 clones, with about 75% occurring once and the leading ten covering 2% to 2.5%. The specimen sequenced was PBMCs. The receptors were gathered from a female donor in good health and CMV-seronegative.

This clone was found once. The chain couples TRBV11-3 to TRBJ2-5; 16 nucleotides match TRBD2. Germline V gene data show CDR1 as SGHNT and CDR2 as YENEEA. V lost 0 bases, J lost 4 bases, and 5 bases stayed unmatched. This CDR3 has 18 residues. CDR3: CASSLDRGTSGRGETQYF. The CDR3 DNA is TGTGCCAGCAGCTTAGATCGGGGGACTAGCGGGAGGGGAGAGACCCAGTACTTC.

The chain recombines TRBV12-5 with TRBJ1-1, with 7 bases fitting TRBD1. Trimming removed 5 bases from V and 2 bases from J; junction bases left unmatched: 8. The CDR3 is made up of 15 amino acids. From germline, CDR1 is LGHNT and CDR2 FRNRAP. The CDR3 spells CASGHGTALNTEAFF. DNA of the CDR3: TGTGCTAGTGGTCATGGGACAGCCCTTAACACTGAAGCTTTCTTT.

V usage is TRBV20-1 and J usage is TRBJ2-1, with D possibly TRBD1 on 7 matching bases. The CDR3 runs 11 residues. With 3 bases removed from V and 12 bases from J, the gap between germline ends came to 12 bases. CDR1 DFQATT and CDR2 SNEGSKA come from the germline V gene (reference sequence). The CDR3 sequence is CSASRGDLQFF. CDR3 DNA: TGCAGTGCTAGCAGGGGGGACCTGCAGTTCTTC.

This chain joins TRBV6-5 and TRBJ1-5; D is undetermined. CDR1 is MNHEY and CDR2 is SVGAGI in the germline V gene. This CDR3 contains 16 residues. V lost 0 bases to trimming and J lost 7 bases, with 16 bases between them. CDR3 protein: CASSYSGNRHSQPQHF. In nucleotides, the CDR3 is TGTGCCAGCAGTTACTCGGGCAACCGTCACAGCCAGCCCCAGCATTTT.

The gene calls are TRBV5-6 and TRBJ1-4; D gene unclear. From germline, CDR1 is SGHDT and CDR2 YYEEEE. Between the trimmed V and J ends, which lost 0 bases and 10 bases, there was a span of 13 bases. This CDR3 comprises 14 residues. This CDR3 reads CASSLGVQEGKLFF. The DNA for the CDR3 is TGTGCCAGCAGCTTGGGGGTCCAAGAGGGAAAACTGTTTTTT.

Here the CDR3 reads CASSVTSNTEAFF. The DNA for the CDR3 is TGTGCCAGCAGTGTTACATCGAACACTGAAGCTTTCTTT. The chain links TRBV6-1 to TRBJ1-1, with no clear D. CDR1 is MNHNS and CDR2 is SASEGT in the germline V gene. The CDR3 has 13 amino acids. The V end was cut by 4 bases, the J end by 1 base, with 7 bases between.

Comments on this clone: The junction and the germline gene differ at one end; a read error may be behind it. Other DNA sequences of this sample code for an identical CDR3. V gene TRBV5-1 combines with J gene TRBJ2-5; 8 bases line up with TRBD1. Germline V gives CDR1 SGHRS, CDR2 YFSETQ. The CDR3 length is 18 residues. The chain's CDR3 is CASSFRPWTGQSQETQYF. CDR3 sequence (DNA): TGCGCTAGCAGCTTCCGACCGTGGACAGGGCAAAGCCAAGAGACCCAGTACTTC.

The V call is TRBV30, the J call TRBJ1-1; 12 nucleotides agree with TRBD1. J was trimmed by 2 bases and V by 5 bases; bases with no gene match: 0. CDR3 size: 13 residues. Germline V gene sequence: CDR1 GTSNPN, CDR2 SVGIG (reference sequence). DNA for the CDR3: TGTGCCTGGGGGACAGGGGGCAACACTGAAGCTTTCTTT. It yields the protein CAWGTGGNTEAFF. Combining the CDR3 with reference TRBV30 and TRBJ1-1 gives the whole variable domain SQTIHQWPATLVQPVGSPLSLECTVEGTSNPNLYWYRQAAGRGLQLLFYSVGIGQISSEVPQNLSASRPQDRQFILSSKKLLLSDSGFYLCAWGTGGNTEAFFGQGTRLTVV.

Concerning this clone: This same CDR3 is encoded by further DNA sequences in the sample. The V and J genes are TRBV18 and TRBJ1-3; 7 bases fit TRBD1. Germline CDR1 is KGHSH and CDR2 is LQKENI. The CDR3 extends over 14 amino acids. Trimming cost V 1 base and J 4 bases; bases outside gene matches: 1. This chain's CDR3 is CASSPLDRGNTIYF. CDR3 bases: TGTGCCAGCTCACCACTGGACAGGGGAAACACCATATATTTT.

This chain joins TRBV28 and TRBJ2-7; 8 nucleotides agree with TRBD2. Germline V CDR1 and CDR2: MDHEN, SYDVKM. Unmatched junction bases numbered 1, after V lost 6 bases and J lost 0 bases. CDR3 length equals 13 residues. The CDR3 here is CASRSGSSYEQYF. CDR3 sequence (DNA): TGTGCCAGCAGAAGCGGGAGCTCCTACGAGCAGTACTTC.

The genes are TRBV19 and TRBJ2-4; 9 positions agree with TRBD2. Unmatched junction bases numbered 9, after V lost 5 bases and J lost 7 bases. From germline, CDR1 is LNHDA and CDR2 SQIVND (reference sequence). This CDR3 region has 15 residues. Here the CDR3 reads CASSPSYSGGNIQYF. The CDR3 bases are TGTGCCAGTAGTCCCTCCTACAGCGGGGGGAACATTCAGTACTTC.

This chain joins TRBV5-6 and TRBJ2-1; 8 bases fit TRBD2. The CDR3 has 16 amino acids. Germline V gives CDR1 SGHDT, CDR2 YYEEEE. Trimming cost V 2 bases and J 5 bases; bases outside gene matches: 9. The CDR3 region is CASSFRPSGSHNEQFF. The CDR3 region has the DNA TGTGCCAGCAGCTTTCGACCTAGCGGGTCCCACAATGAGCAGTTCTTC.

This chain's CDR3 is CASNTGGMGGQYF. The CDR3, as DNA: TGTGCCAGCAACACAGGGGGTATGGGGGGCCAGTACTTC. The rearrangement links TRBV6-1 to TRBJ2-5; TRBD1 aligns across 8 bases. The V gene's germline CDR1 is MNHNS and CDR2 SASEGT. CDR3 size: 13 residues. V was pared by 7 bases and J by 10 bases, with 11 bases of the junction left unmatched.

The rearrangement links TRBV7-9 to TRBJ1-2; D not resolved. Germline V gene data show CDR1 as SEHNR and CDR2 as FQNEAQ (reference sequence). The CDR3 runs to 12 residues. The germline V and J ends were trimmed by 1 base and 6 bases, with 6 bases remaining between them. DNA of the CDR3: TGTGCCAGCAGCTTAGTCGGGGATGGCTACACCTTC. Protein product: CASSLVGDGYTF.

This clone was observed a single time. The V call is TRBV7-2, the J call TRBJ2-1; possibly TRBD2 for D (5 bases). The CDR3 sequence is 15 residues long. V was cut by 1 base and J by 5 bases, with 12 bases left in between. CDR1 is SGHTA and CDR2 is FQGNSA in the germline V gene. This CDR3 reads CASSLGGSGHNEQFF. CDR3 nucleotide sequence: TGTGCCAGCAGCTTAGGAGGGAGTGGACACAATGAGCAGTTCTTC.

The rearrangement links TRBV4-1 to TRBJ2-7; 7 bases fit TRBD1. The trim removed 1 base at V and 1 base at J, leaving 13 bases unmatched. There are 18 residues in the CDR3. CDR1 is MGHRA, CDR2 YSYEKL, per germline. CDR3 sequence (DNA): TGCGCCAGCAGCCAAGCCCCGGTTCGGGACAGCCCATCCTACGAGCAGTACTTC. It is translated as CASSQAPVRDSPSYEQYF.

Only one count was recorded for this clone. The V and J genes are TRBV7-9 and TRBJ2-1; the match to TRBD2 covers 12 bases. The CDR3 contains 19 residues. Germline CDR1 is SEHNR and CDR2 is FQNEAQ (reference sequence). Trimming removed 5 bases from V and 2 bases from J; junction bases left unmatched: 13. The CDR3 region is CASSALGASGRATYNEQFF. DNA of the CDR3: TGTGCCAGCAGCGCTCTGGGTGCTAGCGGGAGGGCCACCTACAATGAGCAGTTCTTC.

CDR3 in amino acids: CARVPSGGPYEQYF. CDR3 nucleotide sequence: TGTGCCAGGGTACCTTCGGGAGGGCCTTACGAGCAGTACTTC. The J gene is TRBJ2-7, the V gene TRBV21-1; the table names TRBD2, a call not compared with the DNA. TRBV21-1 is reported as a pseudogene. This CDR3 has 14 residues.

The rearrangement joins TRBV7-2 to TRBJ2-6; D unclear. The CDR3 is 13 residues long. Trimming removed 7 bases from V and 0 bases from J, with 4 bases in between. CDR1 SGHTA and CDR2 FQGNSA come from the germline V gene. CDR3 sequence (DNA): TGTGCCAGCACCAACTCTGGGGCCAACGTCCTGACTTTC. Its protein is CASTNSGANVLTF.

V usage is TRBV10-2 and J usage is TRBJ2-5; 13 bases are shared with TRBD2. The J call is uncertain, as TRBJ2-7 better fits the DNA end. The CDR3 length is 15 residues. Per the germline V gene, CDR1 is WSHSY and CDR2 is SAAADI. The CDR3 DNA reads as TGCGCCAGCAGTCCCGGACTAGCGGGAGTGGCCGAGCAGTACTTC. Protein product: CASSPGLAGVAEQYF.

V usage is TRBV11-2 and J usage is TRBJ2-5, with D maybe TRBD2 (5 bases). The CDR3 runs 15 residues. Per the germline V gene, CDR1 is SGHAT and CDR2 is FQNNGV. Trimming cost V 0 bases and J 7 bases, with 15 bases left between them. In DNA form, the CDR3 reads TGTGCCAGCAGCTTAGATCGGAGGTCGGCGGGGACCCAGTACTTC. It encodes CASSLDRRSAGTQYF. The full variable domain, with the rest looked up from reference TRBV11-2 and TRBJ2-5, is EAGVAQSPRYKIIEKRQSVAFWCNPISGHATLYWYQQILGQGPKLLIQFQNNGVVDDSQLPKDRFSAERLKGVDSTLKIQPAKLEDSAVYLCASSLDRRSAGTQYFGPGTRLLVL.

This chain uses TRBV6-5 with TRBJ2-5; perhaps TRBD1 as D (6 bases). Per the germline V gene, CDR1 is MNHEY and CDR2 is SVGAGI. V dropped 6 bases and J dropped 4 bases, with 15 bases sitting between them. CDR3 size: 14 residues. The CDR3 region is CASRQPGQRETQYF. The CDR3 DNA reads TGTGCCAGCAGGCAACCGGGACAAAGAGAGACCCAGTACTTC.

The chain has TRBV7-9 and TRBJ2-1; 9 nucleotides agree with TRBD2. Germline CDR1 SEHNR, CDR2 FQNEAQ (reference sequence). The CDR3 contains 17 residues. V lost 0 bases and J lost 3; bases outside the gene matches: 6. CDR3 residues: CASSLASGRGVYNEQFF. The CDR3, as DNA: TGTGCCAGCAGCTTAGCTAGCGGGAGAGGGGTCTACAATGAGCAGTTCTTC. Full variable domain (missing parts from reference TRBV7-9 and TRBJ2-1): DTGVSQNPRHKITKRGQNVTFRCDPISEHNRLYWYRQTLGQGPEFLTYFQNEAQLEKSRLLSDRFSAERPKGSFSTLEIQRTEQGDSAMYLCASSLASGRGVYNEQFFGPGTRLTVL.